This T cell receptor beta chain was sequenced during a study of cytomegalovirus exposure and HLA in healthy donors. Both 60 Vbeta primers and 13 Jbeta primers went into the PCR. TCRdb's copy holds only in-frame clones and misses some; the assay was immunoSEQ multiplex PCR. The sample shows 110,000 or so clones, roughly 80% of them seen only once. The sample holds a few counts of this clone. The CDR3 consists of 12 residues. In germline, CDR1 is SNHLY, CDR2 FYNNEI. V lost 2 bases and J lost 4, with 5 bases in between. V and J are TRBV2 and TRBJ1-2; no reliable D call. The source is a woman aged 40 to 50 in good health and CMV-seropositive. Sequencing input: PBMCs. DNA of the CDR3: TGTGCCAGCAGTGAACCTGTCTATGGCTACACCTTC. It translates to CASSEPVYGYTF.